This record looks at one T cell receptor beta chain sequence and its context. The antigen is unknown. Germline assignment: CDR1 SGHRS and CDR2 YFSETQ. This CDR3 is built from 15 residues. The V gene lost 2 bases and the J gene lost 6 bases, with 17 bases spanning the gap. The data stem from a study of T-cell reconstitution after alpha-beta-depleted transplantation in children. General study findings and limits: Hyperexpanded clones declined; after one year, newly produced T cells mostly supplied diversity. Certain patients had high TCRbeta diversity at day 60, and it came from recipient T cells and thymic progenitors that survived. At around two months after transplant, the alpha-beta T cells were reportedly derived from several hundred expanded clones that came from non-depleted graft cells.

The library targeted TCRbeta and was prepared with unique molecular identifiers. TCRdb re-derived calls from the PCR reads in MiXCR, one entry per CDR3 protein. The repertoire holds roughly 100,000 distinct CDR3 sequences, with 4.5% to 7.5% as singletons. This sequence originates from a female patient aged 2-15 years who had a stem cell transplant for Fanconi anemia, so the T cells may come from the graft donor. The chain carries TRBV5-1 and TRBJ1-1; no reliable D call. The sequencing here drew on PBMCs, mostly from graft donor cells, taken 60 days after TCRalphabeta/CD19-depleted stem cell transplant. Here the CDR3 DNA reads TGCGCCAGCAGCTTTGAGTCCGAGTTAGTCGCTGAAGCTTTCTTT. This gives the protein CASSFESELVAEAFF. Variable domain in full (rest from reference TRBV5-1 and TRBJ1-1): KAGVTQTPRYLIKTRGQQVTLSCSPISGHRSVSWYQQTPGQGLQFLFEYFSETQRNKGNFPGRFSGRQFSNSRSEMNVSTLELGDSALYLCASSFESELVAEAFFGQGTRLTVV.